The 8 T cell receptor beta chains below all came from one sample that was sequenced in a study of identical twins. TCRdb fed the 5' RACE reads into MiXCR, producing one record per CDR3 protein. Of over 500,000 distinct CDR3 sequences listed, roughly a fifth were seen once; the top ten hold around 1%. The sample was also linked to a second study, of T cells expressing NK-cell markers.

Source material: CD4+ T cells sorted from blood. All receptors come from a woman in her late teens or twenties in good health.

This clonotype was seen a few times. The CDR3 DNA sequence: TGTGCCAGCAGTGGGGCCATTGGATTAGGAAACACCATATATTTT. The encoded protein is CASSGAIGLGNTIYF. This chain joins TRBV2 and TRBJ1-3; D remains ambiguous. The CDR3 sequence is 15 residues long. Germline CDR1 SNHLY, CDR2 FYNNEI. V was trimmed by 4 bases and J by 4 bases, leaving 14 bases between them.

CDR3: CATLRGGGHNEQFF. The DNA of the CDR3 is TGTGCCACCCTAAGGGGGGGGGGCCACAATGAGCAGTTCTTC. The J gene is TRBJ2-1, the V gene TRBV2, with D perhaps matching TRBD2 (7 bases). V lost 10 bases, J lost 5 bases, and 18 bases lay in between. The CDR3 sequence is 14 residues long. The V gene's germline CDR1 is SNHLY and CDR2 FYNNEI.

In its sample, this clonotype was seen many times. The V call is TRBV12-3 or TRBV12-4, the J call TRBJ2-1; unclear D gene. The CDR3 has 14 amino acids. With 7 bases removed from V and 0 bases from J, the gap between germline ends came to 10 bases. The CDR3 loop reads CASTLGGSYNEQFF. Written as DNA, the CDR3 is TGTGCCAGCACCTTGGGTGGCTCCTACAATGAGCAGTTCTTC.

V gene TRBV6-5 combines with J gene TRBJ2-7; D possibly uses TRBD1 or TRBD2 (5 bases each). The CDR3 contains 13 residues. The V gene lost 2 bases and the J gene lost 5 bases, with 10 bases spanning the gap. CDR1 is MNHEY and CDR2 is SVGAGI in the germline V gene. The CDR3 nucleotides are TGTGCCAGCAGTTACGTTCAGGGAGACGAGCAGTACTTC. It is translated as CASSYVQGDEQYF.

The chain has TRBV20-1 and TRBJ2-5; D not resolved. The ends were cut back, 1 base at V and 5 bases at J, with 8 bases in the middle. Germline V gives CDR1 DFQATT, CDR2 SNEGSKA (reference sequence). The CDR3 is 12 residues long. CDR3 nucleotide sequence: TGCAGTGCTAGAGTTGCCGTCGAGACCCAGTACTTC. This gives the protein CSARVAVETQYF.

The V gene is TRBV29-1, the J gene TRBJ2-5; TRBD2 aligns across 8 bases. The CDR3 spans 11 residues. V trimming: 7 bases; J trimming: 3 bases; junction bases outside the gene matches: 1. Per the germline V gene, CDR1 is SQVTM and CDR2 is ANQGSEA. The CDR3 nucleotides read TGCAGCGGGGGACTAGAAGAGACCCAGTACTTC. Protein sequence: CSGGLEETQYF.

CDR3 protein: CASSLGGLAGRETQYF. Written as DNA, the CDR3 is TGTGCCAGCAGCTTAGGAGGCCTAGCGGGACGGGAGACCCAGTACTTC. The rearrangement uses TRBV7-2 and TRBJ2-5, with TRBD2 identical over 9 bases. The CDR3 spans 16 residues. From germline, CDR1 is SGHTA and CDR2 FQGNSA. The V gene end was trimmed by 1 base and the J gene end by 5 bases; junction bases not matched to a gene: 8.

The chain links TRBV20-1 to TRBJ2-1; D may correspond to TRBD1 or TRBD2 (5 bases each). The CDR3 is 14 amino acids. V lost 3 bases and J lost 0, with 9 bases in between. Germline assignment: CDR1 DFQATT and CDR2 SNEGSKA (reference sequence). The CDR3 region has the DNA TGCAGTGCTAGCGAGGGGAACTCCTACAATGAGCAGTTCTTC. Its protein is CSASEGNSYNEQFF.